These T cell receptor beta chains were read from a single sample in a study of spatial heterogeneity in lung cancer. TCRdb re-analysed the 5' RACE reads in MiXCR, keeping a single row per CDR3 protein. This table has several thousand distinct CDR3 sequences, around 8% appearing once. The input for sequencing was lung tumor tissue, taken at surgery. The receptor source for this set is a female donor with early-stage non-small cell lung cancer. The CDR3 runs from the conserved cysteine through the conserved F or W. A D gene is named only where the DNA matches it firmly. The listing skips clone size in some rows; elsewhere it reads once, few, many or a size class.

d_call: NA; j_call: TRBJ1-1; v_call: TRBV10-1; clone_size: medium-sized; cdr3_aa: CATTRGINTEAFF; cdr3_nt: TGCGCCACTACTAGGGGAATTAACACTGAAGCTTTCTTT
d_call: NA; j_call: TRBJ1-5; v_call: TRBV27; clone_size: many; cdr3_aa: CASSLKSPWGREQPQHF; cdr3_nt: TGTGCCAGCAGTTTAAAAAGCCCTTGGGGGCGAGAACAGCCCCAGCATTTT
d_call: TRBD2; j_call: TRBJ2-5; v_call: TRBV12-3/TRBV12-4; clone_size: many; cdr3_aa: CASSLTSGRETQYF; cdr3_nt: TGTGCCAGCAGTTTAACTAGCGGGAGAGAGACCCAGTACTTC
d_call: NA; j_call: TRBJ2-3; v_call: TRBV29-1; clone_size: many; cdr3_aa: CSVATDSRTDTQYF; cdr3_nt: TGCAGCGTTGCGACGGACTCCCGCACAGATACGCAGTATTTT
d_call: NA; j_call: TRBJ1-5; v_call: TRBV5-1; clone_size: NA; cdr3_aa: CASSLGRDQPQHF; cdr3_nt: TGCGCCAGCAGCTTGGGACGGGATCAGCCCCAGCATTTT
d_call: NA; j_call: TRBJ2-3; v_call: TRBV7-2; clone_size: large; cdr3_aa: CASSRGLSTDTQYF; cdr3_nt: TGTGCCAGCAGCCGCGGACTATCCACAGATACGCAGTATTTT
d_call: TRBD1; j_call: TRBJ1-2; v_call: TRBV28; clone_size: many; cdr3_aa: CASRSGTGYGYTF; cdr3_nt: TGTGCCAGCAGGTCCGGGACAGGGTACGGCTACACCTTC
d_call: TRBD1; j_call: TRBJ2-2; v_call: TRBV28; clone_size: medium-sized; cdr3_aa: CASIPTGTANTGELFF; cdr3_nt: TGTGCCAGCATTCCCACCGGGACAGCCAACACCGGGGAGCTGTTTTTT
d_call: NA; j_call: TRBJ2-3; v_call: TRBV20-1; clone_size: medium-sized; cdr3_aa: CSARPGTTLGDTQYF; cdr3_nt: TGCAGTGCTCGCCCCGGGACGACCCTGGGAGATACGCAGTATTTT
d_call: NA; j_call: TRBJ1-1; v_call: TRBV5-5; clone_size: many; cdr3_aa: CASSLGGRGTEAFF; cdr3_nt: TGTGCCAGCAGCTTGGGGGGGAGAGGAACTGAAGCTTTCTTT
d_call: TRBD2; j_call: TRBJ2-5; v_call: TRBV7-3; clone_size: many; cdr3_aa: CASSRGLAGDGETQYF; cdr3_nt: TGTGCCAGCAGCCGGGGACTAGCGGGGGACGGAGAGACCCAGTACTTC
d_call: NA; j_call: TRBJ2-7; v_call: TRBV11-3; clone_size: medium-sized; cdr3_aa: CASSLFVCEQYF; cdr3_nt: TGTGCCAGCAGCTTATTTGTCTGCGAGCAGTACTTC
d_call: TRBD2; j_call: TRBJ2-7; v_call: TRBV20-1; clone_size: many; cdr3_aa: CSAIRTSGLSYEQYF; cdr3_nt: TGCAGTGCTATTAGGACTAGCGGCCTTTCCTACGAGCAGTACTTC
d_call: TRBD2; j_call: TRBJ2-1; v_call: TRBV20-1; clone_size: many; cdr3_aa: CSAISGTTLNEQFF; cdr3_nt: TGCAGTGCCATATCCGGGACTACCCTCAATGAGCAGTTCTTC
d_call: TRBD1; j_call: TRBJ1-5; v_call: TRBV6-2/TRBV6-3; clone_size: medium-sized; cdr3_aa: CATRPRDRPNQPQHF; cdr3_nt: TGTGCCACCCGCCCCCGGGACAGGCCCAATCAGCCCCAGCATTTT
d_call: TRBD2; j_call: TRBJ2-3; v_call: TRBV5-1; clone_size: many; cdr3_aa: CASSFTGGSTDTQYF; cdr3_nt: TGCGCCAGCAGCTTTACGGGAGGTAGCACAGATACGCAGTATTTT
d_call: NA; j_call: TRBJ2-7; v_call: TRBV20-1; clone_size: many; cdr3_aa: CSALRTEPYEQYF; cdr3_nt: TGCAGTGCTCTTCGGACAGAGCCTTACGAGCAGTACTTC
d_call: NA; j_call: TRBJ1-5; v_call: TRBV19; clone_size: many; cdr3_aa: CASSIPSQLNQPQHF; cdr3_nt: TGTGCCAGTAGTATCCCCTCACAGTTAAATCAGCCCCAGCATTTT
d_call: NA; j_call: TRBJ2-1; v_call: TRBV12-3/TRBV12-4; clone_size: NA; cdr3_aa: CASSFTSEQFF; cdr3_nt: TGTGCCAGCAGTTTTACCAGTGAGCAGTTCTTC
d_call: NA; j_call: TRBJ2-2; v_call: TRBV7-9; clone_size: medium-sized; cdr3_aa: CASGSRQADTGELFF; cdr3_nt: TGTGCCAGCGGATCGAGACAGGCCGACACCGGGGAGCTGTTTTTT
d_call: TRBD1; j_call: TRBJ2-2; v_call: TRBV7-2; clone_size: medium-sized; cdr3_aa: CASSFGTGVSGELFF; cdr3_nt: TGTGCCAGCAGCTTCGGGACAGGGGTGTCCGGGGAGCTGTTTTTT
d_call: NA; j_call: TRBJ1-5; v_call: TRBV5-8; clone_size: many; cdr3_aa: CASSLMGNQPQHF; cdr3_nt: TGTGCCAGCAGCTTGATGGGGAATCAGCCCCAGCATTTT
d_call: NA; j_call: TRBJ2-3; v_call: TRBV4-2; clone_size: many; cdr3_aa: CASSQERRGADTQYF; cdr3_nt: TGTGCCAGCAGCCAAGAGAGGCGTGGCGCAGATACGCAGTATTTT
d_call: TRBD1; j_call: TRBJ1-2; v_call: TRBV20-1; clone_size: many; cdr3_aa: CSANPADRVGGRGYTF; cdr3_nt: TGCAGTGCTAACCCCGCGGACAGGGTAGGCGGGCGTGGCTACACCTTC
d_call: NA; j_call: TRBJ1-2; v_call: TRBV6-1; clone_size: few; cdr3_aa: CASSERGHYGYTF; cdr3_nt: TGTGCCAGCAGTGAGAGAGGGCACTATGGCTACACCTTC
d_call: TRBD1; j_call: TRBJ1-1; v_call: TRBV19; clone_size: many; cdr3_aa: CASSIVGGGSGNTEAFF; cdr3_nt: TGTGCCAGTAGTATAGTTGGAGGGGGCTCCGGGAACACTGAAGCTTTCTTT
d_call: NA; j_call: TRBJ2-4; v_call: TRBV11-2; clone_size: many; cdr3_aa: CASCFGRRPAENIQYF; cdr3_nt: TGTGCCAGCTGCTTCGGCCGCCGGCCGGCGGAAAACATTCAGTACTTC
d_call: TRBD2; j_call: TRBJ2-7; v_call: TRBV5-6; clone_size: many; cdr3_aa: CASSLELAGVYEQYF; cdr3_nt: TGTGCCAGCAGCTTGGAACTAGCGGGAGTCTACGAGCAGTACTTC
d_call: TRBD1; j_call: TRBJ1-5; v_call: TRBV4-1; clone_size: many; cdr3_aa: CASSHPGTAANQPQHF; cdr3_nt: TGCGCCAGCAGCCACCCCGGGACAGCCGCTAATCAGCCCCAGCATTTT
d_call: NA; j_call: TRBJ2-1; v_call: TRBV28; clone_size: many; cdr3_aa: CASSPPGGVEQFF; cdr3_nt: TGTGCCAGCAGTCCCCCCGGGGGCGTCGAGCAGTTCTTC
d_call: NA; j_call: TRBJ1-3; v_call: TRBV12-3/TRBV12-4; clone_size: medium-sized; cdr3_aa: CASRLSGNTIYF; cdr3_nt: TGTGCCAGCAGACTGAGTGGAAACACCATATATTTT
d_call: NA; j_call: TRBJ1-5; v_call: TRBV10-2; clone_size: medium-sized; cdr3_aa: CASSEPPGNSNQPQHF; cdr3_nt: TGCGCCAGCAGTGAGCCACCAGGGAACTCTAATCAGCCCCAGCATTTT
d_call: TRBD2; j_call: TRBJ2-7; v_call: TRBV6-2/TRBV6-3; clone_size: many; cdr3_aa: CASSYIAGPSYEQYF; cdr3_nt: TGTGCCAGCAGTTATATAGCGGGGCCTTCCTACGAGCAGTACTTC
d_call: NA; j_call: TRBJ1-2; v_call: TRBV9; clone_size: medium-sized; cdr3_aa: CASSVSSTEFYGYTF; cdr3_nt: TGTGCCAGCAGCGTCTCATCCACGGAGTTTTATGGCTACACCTTC
d_call: TRBD1; j_call: TRBJ1-5; v_call: TRBV10-3; clone_size: many; cdr3_aa: CAISDQGQGQPQHF; cdr3_nt: TGTGCCATCAGTGATCAGGGACAGGGGCAGCCCCAGCATTTT
d_call: NA; j_call: TRBJ2-3; v_call: TRBV10-3; clone_size: many; cdr3_aa: CAISESSRSYTSTDTQYF; cdr3_nt: TGTGCCATCAGTGAGTCGAGCCGCAGCTATACGAGCACAGATACGCAGTATTTT
d_call: TRBD2; j_call: TRBJ2-3; v_call: TRBV3-1; clone_size: many; cdr3_aa: CASSPPLAGGRDTQYF; cdr3_nt: TGTGCCAGCAGCCCACCACTAGCGGGAGGGAGAGATACGCAGTATTTT
d_call: NA; j_call: TRBJ1-1; v_call: TRBV7-3; clone_size: many; cdr3_aa: CASSSQGNTEAFF; cdr3_nt: TGTGCCAGCAGCTCTCAGGGGAACACTGAAGCTTTCTTT
d_call: NA; j_call: TRBJ1-2; v_call: TRBV7-8; clone_size: medium-sized; cdr3_aa: CASSSYRAQESYGYTF; cdr3_nt: TGTGCCAGCAGCTCATACAGGGCCCAGGAGAGCTATGGCTACACCTTC
d_call: NA; j_call: TRBJ1-2; v_call: TRBV7-3; clone_size: many; cdr3_aa: CASSFWANYGYTF; cdr3_nt: TGTGCCAGCAGCTTTTGGGCTAACTATGGCTACACCTTC
d_call: NA; j_call: TRBJ2-6; v_call: TRBV28; clone_size: medium-sized; cdr3_aa: CASSPGTANVLTF; cdr3_nt: TGTGCCAGCAGCCCCGGGACGGCCAACGTCCTGACTTTC
d_call: NA; j_call: TRBJ2-3; v_call: TRBV7-2; clone_size: medium-sized; cdr3_aa: CASSYLPTGTSTDTQYF; cdr3_nt: TGTGCCAGCAGCTACCTCCCAACCGGGACTAGCACAGATACGCAGTATTTT
d_call: TRBD2; j_call: TRBJ2-3; v_call: TRBV7-3; clone_size: medium-sized; cdr3_aa: CATGTSGSSDTQYF; cdr3_nt: TGTGCCACCGGGACTAGCGGGAGCTCAGATACGCAGTATTTT
d_call: NA; j_call: TRBJ1-5; v_call: TRBV7-8; clone_size: many; cdr3_aa: CASSLREPRGDSNQPQHF; cdr3_nt: TGTGCCAGCAGCTTAAGGGAACCCCGGGGGGATAGCAATCAGCCCCAGCATTTT
d_call: TRBD1; j_call: TRBJ2-3; v_call: TRBV19; clone_size: many; cdr3_aa: CASGRPGQGFWADTQYF; cdr3_nt: TGTGCCAGTGGTCGTCCGGGACAGGGATTTTGGGCAGATACGCAGTATTTT
d_call: NA; j_call: TRBJ2-7; v_call: TRBV6-6; clone_size: many; cdr3_aa: CASSYSIQRAYEQYF; cdr3_nt: TGTGCCAGCAGTTACTCGATCCAGCGGGCCTACGAGCAGTACTTC
d_call: NA; j_call: TRBJ1-6; v_call: TRBV12-3/TRBV12-4; clone_size: many; cdr3_aa: CASSFGGGYNSPLHF; cdr3_nt: TGTGCCAGCAGTTTTGGGGGTGGCTATAATTCACCCCTCCACTTT
d_call: NA; j_call: TRBJ1-1; v_call: TRBV6-4; clone_size: NA; cdr3_aa: CASSAEENTEAFF; cdr3_nt: TGTGCCAGCAGTGCGGAGGAAAACACTGAAGCTTTCTTT
d_call: NA; j_call: TRBJ1-4; v_call: TRBV9; clone_size: many; cdr3_aa: CASSPGAYREEKLFF; cdr3_nt: TGTGCCAGCAGCCCTGGGGCGTATAGGGAGGAAAAACTGTTTTTT
d_call: NA; j_call: TRBJ2-3; v_call: TRBV2; clone_size: NA; cdr3_aa: CASSEALLGTDTQYF; cdr3_nt: TGTGCCAGCAGTGAAGCGCTTTTGGGGACAGATACGCAGTATTTT
d_call: NA; j_call: TRBJ1-1; v_call: TRBV5-4; clone_size: NA; cdr3_aa: CASSLAGLGGAFF; cdr3_nt: TGTGCCAGCAGCTTGGCGGGGTTGGGGGGAGCTTTCTTT
d_call: NA; j_call: TRBJ2-3; v_call: TRBV7-2; clone_size: medium-sized; cdr3_aa: CASSLASTDTQYF; cdr3_nt: TGTGCCAGCAGCTTAGCGAGCACAGATACGCAGTATTTT
d_call: TRBD2; j_call: TRBJ2-1; v_call: TRBV5-1; clone_size: many; cdr3_aa: CASSSQGLAGLYNEQFF; cdr3_nt: TGCGCCAGCAGCTCACAAGGACTAGCGGGACTATACAATGAGCAGTTCTTC
d_call: NA; j_call: TRBJ1-1; v_call: TRBV18; clone_size: NA; cdr3_aa: CVSSPAGLAEAFF; cdr3_nt: TGTGTCAGCTCACCAGCCGGGCTAGCTGAAGCTTTCTTT
d_call: NA; j_call: TRBJ2-7; v_call: TRBV20-1; clone_size: many; cdr3_aa: CSANPILGSYEQYF; cdr3_nt: TGCAGTGCTAACCCTATACTAGGTTCCTACGAGCAGTACTTC
d_call: TRBD2; j_call: TRBJ2-3; v_call: TRBV11-1; clone_size: medium-sized; cdr3_aa: CASSPGLAGGATDTQYF; cdr3_nt: TGTGCCAGCAGCCCGGGACTAGCGGGGGGCGCCACAGATACGCAGTATTTT
d_call: NA; j_call: TRBJ1-2; v_call: TRBV29-1; clone_size: medium-sized; cdr3_aa: CSVWSAGYTF; cdr3_nt: TGCAGCGTTTGGTCCGCTGGCTACACCTTC
d_call: NA; j_call: TRBJ2-5; v_call: TRBV19; clone_size: many; cdr3_aa: CASSIVEGHQETQYF; cdr3_nt: TGTGCCAGTAGTATAGTGGAAGGGCATCAAGAGACCCAGTACTTC
d_call: NA; j_call: TRBJ1-1; v_call: TRBV5-6; clone_size: medium-sized; cdr3_aa: CASSLAVTENTEAFF; cdr3_nt: TGTGCCAGCAGCTTGGCCGTGACAGAGAACACTGAAGCTTTCTTT
d_call: TRBD1; j_call: TRBJ1-1; v_call: TRBV7-9; clone_size: many; cdr3_aa: CASSFQYRGRATEAFF; cdr3_nt: TGTGCCAGCAGCTTCCAATACAGGGGGCGTGCGACTGAAGCTTTCTTT